The T cell receptor beta chain under discussion was sequenced for a study of T-cell memory formation after mild COVID-19. General study points: Prior to infection, memory already included some responding clones, suggesting cross-reactive memory joined. CD4+ contracting clones were mainly CM and EM; CD8+ ones, EMRA.

This clonotype has a count of ten or more. The antigen remains unidentified. This CDR3 has 13 residues. CDR1 MDHEN and CDR2 SYDVKM come from the germline V gene. The V gene lost 8 bases and the J gene lost 4 bases, with 12 bases spanning the gap. Using constant-segment primers, 5'RACE produced TCR alpha and TCR beta cDNA libraries carrying sample barcodes and UMIs. TCRdb passed the 5' RACE reads through MiXCR, listing each CDR3 protein once. The profile covers about 350,000 distinct CDR3 sequences, with approximately 15% appearing a single time and roughly 20% taken by the ten largest. This clonotype was sampled from a man younger than 35 who had mild COVID-19 (a few samples of this study predate the infection). Cell type and time point are not known. The V and J genes are TRBV28 and TRBJ2-1, with D unclear. Input material: PBMCs or a T cell subset sorted from them (not recorded which). The CDR3 region has the DNA TGTGCCAGCGGAATTTCAGGATACAATGAGCAGTTCTTC. Protein product: CASGISGYNEQFF.